This note documents a single T cell receptor (beta chain) sequence. The sample belongs to a study of blood T cell repertoires in COVID-19. Study context: The United States, Italy and Spain provided the acute and convalescent COVID-19 samples.

In Seattle, patients joined the study during active infection and were tracked longitudinally. Sequenced by immunoSEQ multiplex PCR; TCRdb stores in-frame clones only, minus some. The table has about 170,000 clones, around 84% seen once; the top ten hold around 2.5%. The germline gives CDR1 SGHRS, CDR2 YFSETQ. The CDR3 contains 16 residues. V was pared by 3 bases and J by 2 bases, with 6 bases of the junction left unmatched. The specimen sequenced was peripheral blood. This chain joins TRBV5-1 and TRBJ2-3; 10 positions agree with TRBD2. The TCR comes from a woman aged 80 or over with COVID-19, enrolled during active disease. For the CDR3, the DNA is TGCGCCAGCAGCTCAGGACTAGCGGTAACCACAGATACGCAGTATTTT. Protein: CASSSGLAVTTDTQYF.